The entry below gives a single T cell receptor (beta chain) sequence along with its context. The sample originates from a study of blood T cell repertoires in COVID-19. Per the germline V gene, CDR1 is LGHDT and CDR2 is YNNKEL (reference sequence). V dropped 4 bases and J dropped 5 bases, with 21 bases sitting between them. The CDR3 has 18 amino acids. Generated by immunoSEQ multiplex PCR, the TCRdb table keeps only in-frame clones and is missing some. This table has around 300,000 clones, roughly 89% appearing once. The receptor was isolated from a woman aged 40 to 49 who had recovered from COVID-19. The genes are TRBV3-1 (or the pseudogene TRBV3-2) and TRBJ1-6; no reliable D call. Specimen: PBMCs or T cells enriched from blood (not recorded which). The CDR3 DNA follows: TGTGCCAGCAGCCTTAGAGGATCAAAGAGGTCTAATAATTCACCCCTCCACTTT. It specifies CASSLRGSKRSNNSPLHF.